This is a list of T cell receptor beta chains from one sample in a study of T cells in localized non-small cell lung cancer. Generated by immunoSEQ multiplex PCR, the TCRdb table keeps only in-frame clones and is missing some. Here the sample spans 30,000 to 35,000 clones, roughly 90% being singletons. This sample comprised peripheral blood, obtained before any cancer treatment. The receptor source for this set is a female donor at least 60 years old with stage I lung adenocarcinoma. CDR3s include the opening cysteine and the closing phenylalanine or tryptophan. The D gene is left open where the match is weak. The size entry is marked missing in some rows and otherwise reads once, few, many or a size class.

size	V	J	D	DNA	CDR3
NA	TRBV4-1	TRBJ1-1	NA	TGCGCCAGCAGTCCACATCAGCCTAACACTGAAGCTTTCTTT	CASSPHQPNTEAFF
few	TRBV2	TRBJ1-6	NA	TGTGCCAGCAGCCAAGGACAGTCCAATAATTCACCCCTCCACTTT	CASSQGQSNNSPLHF
NA	TRBV5-4	TRBJ2-2	NA	TGTGCCAGCAGCCCCGTAGCCGGGGAGCTGTTTTTT	CASSPVAGELFF
few	TRBV6-1	TRBJ2-5	NA	TGTGCCAGCAGTAACCCGCTGGAGACCCAGTACTTC	CASSNPLETQYF
NA	TRBV5-1	TRBJ2-3	TRBD2	TGCGCCAGCAGCCGGGAGGGGAAATTGGCAGATACGCAGTATTTT	CASSREGKLADTQYF
once	TRBV6-5	TRBJ2-1	TRBD1	TGTGCCAGCAGTGGGCGACAGGGGTTATCGAGTGAGCAGTTCTTC	CASSGRQGLSSEQFF
once	TRBV7-9	TRBJ2-1	NA	TGTGCCAGCAGCTTTTCCGGCTACAATGAGCAGTTCTTC	CASSFSGYNEQFF
NA	TRBV5-1	TRBJ1-2	TRBD1	TGCGCCAGCAGCACCGACAGGGCGGACTATGGCTACACCTTC	CASSTDRADYGYTF
NA	TRBV6-5	TRBJ2-1	TRBD2	TGTGCCAGCAGTGGGGTAGCGGGGGAGAATGAGCAGTTCTTC	CASSGVAGENEQFF
NA	TRBV28	TRBJ2-1	TRBD2	TGTGCCAGTAGATCCGCCGGGACTAAAAGCCTCAATGAGCAGTTCTTC	CASRSAGTKSLNEQFF
NA	TRBV5-4	TRBJ1-1	TRBD1	TGTGCCAGCAGCCACCTGACAGGGGGCGACACTGAAGCTTTCTTT	CASSHLTGGDTEAFF
NA	TRBV30	TRBJ2-1	NA	TGTGCCTGGAGTGTGAAGGGGAATGAGCAGTTCTTC	CAWSVKGNEQFF
NA	TRBV7-2	TRBJ2-3	TRBD1	TGTGCCAGCAGCTTAGCGCTAGGGACAGGGGTCCCAGATACGCAGTATTTT	CASSLALGTGVPDTQYF
NA	TRBV12-5	TRBJ2-2	NA	TGTGCTAGTGGTTTGGGCCCTTCGAACACCGGGGAGCTGTTTTTT	CASGLGPSNTGELFF
NA	TRBV18	TRBJ2-5	NA	TGTGCCAGCTCCGGGAGCGGCCAAGAGACCCAGTACTTC	CASSGSGQETQYF
NA	TRBV5-1	TRBJ2-2	NA	TGCGCCAGCAGCTTGGAGGGGAGGACCGGGGAGCTGTTTTTT	CASSLEGRTGELFF
NA	TRBV2	TRBJ2-5	TRBD1	TGTGCCAGCAGTGAAAACACCGCAGGGGGAGAGACCCAGTACTTC	CASSENTAGGETQYF
NA	TRBV7-8	TRBJ1-1	NA	TGTGCCAGCAGCTTAGGGGCCCCTACGGTCGACACTGAAGCTTTCTTT	CASSLGAPTVDTEAFF
NA	TRBV7-9	TRBJ1-1	TRBD1	TGTGCCAGCAGCTTACGAGGGACAGGGACCGGGGGCACTGAAGCTTTCTTT	CASSLRGTGTGGTEAFF
NA	TRBV7-8	TRBJ1-4	NA	TGTGCCAGCAGCTCAACTGCAGCTAATGAAAAACTGTTTTTT	CASSSTAANEKLFF
NA	TRBV19	TRBJ1-2	NA	TGTGCCAGTAGTATAGGGGGAATTGGCTACACCTTC	CASSIGGIGYTF
NA	TRBV6-1	TRBJ1-1	NA	TGTGCCAGCAGAGTGAAACCGAACACTGAAGCTTTCTTT	CASRVKPNTEAFF
NA	TRBV4-3	TRBJ1-2	NA	TGCGCCAGCAGCCAAGATTTTTCGCCGGGTGCCTATGGCTACACCTTC	CASSQDFSPGAYGYTF
once	TRBV30	TRBJ1-2	NA	TGTGCCTGGAACTCCGGTGGACATCGGGGCTACACCTTC	CAWNSGGHRGYTF
NA	TRBV19	TRBJ2-7	TRBD1	TGTGCCAGTTCCCCCGGGACAGCTTTTTCCTACGAGCAGTACTTC	CASSPGTAFSYEQYF
NA	TRBV7-2	TRBJ1-1	NA	TGTGCCAGCAGCGAACAGGTTCTGGTTGCTGAAGCTTTCTTT	CASSEQVLVAEAFF
NA	TRBV14	TRBJ1-6	NA	TGTGCCAGCAGCCAACGAGAGGGACTGAAAAATTCACCCCTCCACTTT	CASSQREGLKNSPLHF
NA	TRBV7-6	TRBJ2-7	NA	TGTGCCACCACCCTCGAACTAGGGGGCGAGCAGTACTTC	CATTLELGGEQYF